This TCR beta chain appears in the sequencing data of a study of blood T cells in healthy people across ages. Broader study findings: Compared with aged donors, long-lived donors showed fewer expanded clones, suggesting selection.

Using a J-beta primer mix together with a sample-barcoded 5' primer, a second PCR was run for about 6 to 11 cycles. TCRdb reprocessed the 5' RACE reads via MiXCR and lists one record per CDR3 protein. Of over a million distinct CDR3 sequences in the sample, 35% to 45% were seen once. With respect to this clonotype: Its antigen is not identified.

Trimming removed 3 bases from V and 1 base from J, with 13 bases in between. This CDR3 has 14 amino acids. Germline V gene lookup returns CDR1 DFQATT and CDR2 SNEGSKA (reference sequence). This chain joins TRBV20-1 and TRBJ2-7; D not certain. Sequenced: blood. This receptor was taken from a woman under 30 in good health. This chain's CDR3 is CSASIGLASYEQYF. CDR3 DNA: TGCAGTGCTAGCATAGGGTTAGCATCCTACGAGCAGTACTTC.